What follows are 11 T cell receptor beta chains derived from one specimen sequenced in a study of cytomegalovirus exposure and HLA in healthy donors. Primers: 60 Vbeta forward and 13 Jbeta reverse. The protocol was immunoSEQ multiplex PCR, while the TCRdb copy is restricted to in-frame clones and leaves out a portion. Counted here are around 190,000 clones, 65% to 80% occurring once; the ten biggest clones make up roughly 0.64%. The sequenced sample was PBMCs. Source of these receptors: a woman aged 35 to 49 in good health and CMV-seronegative.

This clone occurred once. The chain recombines TRBV7-9 with TRBJ2-1; D is uncertain. Trimming removed 3 bases at V and 2 bases at J, with 5 bases between. The CDR3 totals 13 residues. Per the germline V gene, CDR1 is SEHNR and CDR2 is FQNEAQ (reference sequence). The CDR3 DNA sequence: TGTGCCAGCAGCTTTGGCACCTACAATGAGCAGTTCTTC. This encodes CASSFGTYNEQFF.

This chain connects TRBV28 to TRBJ1-2; the D gene is possibly TRBD1 (5 bases). The CDR3 is 14 residues long. With 2 bases removed from V and 4 bases from J, the gap between germline ends came to 11 bases. The germline gives CDR1 MDHEN, CDR2 SYDVKM. The CDR3 DNA follows: TGTGCCAGCAGTTTAGCAGTAAGGGGCTATGGCTACACCTTC. It translates to CASSLAVRGYGYTF.

This sequence joins TRBV27 and TRBJ2-7, with D perhaps matching TRBD2 (5 bases). Germline-derived CDR1 and CDR2 are MNHEY and SMNVEV (reference sequence). The CDR3 covers 12 residues. The CDR3 bases are TGTGCAAGTGTTGGGAGTCGGTACGAGCAGTACTTC. Residues: CASVGSRYEQYF.

This chain uses TRBV7-8 with TRBJ2-1, with D perhaps matching TRBD2 (6 bases). Trimming stripped 6 bases from V and 8 bases from J, with 20 bases between. This CDR3 is 15 amino acids long. Germline loops: CDR1 SGHVS, CDR2 FQNEAQ. In nucleotides, the CDR3 is TGTGCCAGCAGGGACGGGACCCCGGGCGGGGATGAGCAGTTCTTC. Its translation: CASRDGTPGGDEQFF.

V is TRBV5-1 and J is TRBJ2-1; 7 bases agree with TRBD2. This CDR3 has 18 residues. The trim removed 2 bases at V and 5 bases at J, leaving 16 bases unmatched. The germline V gene has CDR1 SGHRS and CDR2 YFSETQ. The CDR3, as DNA: TGCGCCAGCAGCTTAGGGGCGGGGACTATCTCCGGGCACAATGAGCAGTTCTTC. Translation: CASSLGAGTISGHNEQFF.

The V gene is TRBV20-1, the J gene TRBJ2-5, with no clear D. Germline assignment: CDR1 DFQATT and CDR2 SNEGSKA (reference sequence). Deletions cut 6 bases from V and 0 bases from J, with 5 bases between. The CDR3 totals 11 residues. This CDR3 reads CSANNQETQYF. The CDR3 region has the DNA TGCAGTGCCAACAACCAAGAGACCCAGTACTTC.

The genes are TRBV21-1 and TRBJ2-3; the D call in the table, TRBD2, was not verified against the DNA. TRBV21-1 is noted as a pseudogene. There are 17 residues in the CDR3. CDR3 in DNA: TGTGCCAGCAGTGAACACTCCTCTAGCGGCAGCACAGATACGCAGTATTTT. Its translation is CASSEHSSSGSTDTQYF.

The chain joins TRBV12-5 to TRBJ2-7; D is ambiguous. The germline V gene encodes CDR1 LGHNT and CDR2 FRNRAP. The V gene lost 7 bases and the J gene lost 4 bases, with 26 bases spanning the gap. The CDR3 extends over 17 amino acids. CDR3 nucleotide sequence: TGTGCTAGTGCTTCACTTATAGTTCGGGTCCAACGATACGAGCAGTACTTC. Translated, it gives CASASLIVRVQRYEQYF.

The chain is built from TRBV4-1 and TRBJ2-7, with 10 bases aligning to TRBD1. The germline CDR1 and CDR2 sequences are MGHRA and YSYEKL. This CDR3 is 17 amino acids long. V lost 1 base to trimming and J lost 0 bases; unmatched junction nucleotides: 6. CDR3 nucleotides: TGCGCCAGCAGCCAAGGACCGGGACAGGGGTTCTCCTACGAGCAGTACTTC. Residues: CASSQGPGQGFSYEQYF.

This clone was picked up one time. This chain joins TRBV19 and TRBJ2-7; a possible D gene is TRBD2 (6 bases). The CDR3 extends over 15 amino acids. Looked up from germline, CDR1 is LNHDA and CDR2 is SQIVND (reference sequence). The germline V and J ends were trimmed by 4 bases and 6 bases, with 19 bases remaining between them. CDR3 in amino acids: CASSSGDPTYSEQYF. DNA of the CDR3: TGTGCCAGTAGTAGCGGGGACCCGACTTACTCCGAGCAGTACTTC. Supplemented by reference TRBV19 and TRBJ2-7, the full variable domain reads DGGITQSPKYLFRKEGQNVTLSCEQNLNHDAMYWYRQDPGQGLRLIYYSQIVNDFQKGDIAEGYSVSREKKESFPLTVTSAQKNPTAFYLCASSSGDPTYSEQYFGPGTRLTVT.

This chain joins TRBV9 and TRBJ1-1; D unresolved. Germline V gene lookup returns CDR1 SGDLS and CDR2 YYNGEE. V was shortened by 4 bases and J by 2 bases, with 12 bases between the two germline ends. The CDR3 spans 14 residues. Written as DNA, the CDR3 is TGTGCCAGCAGCCCCCGGGAAAGAAACACTGAAGCTTTCTTT. The encoded protein is CASSPRERNTEAFF.